This T cell receptor (beta chain) was obtained from a study of T cells in Graves' hyperthyroidism and ophthalmopathy. Study conclusions and caveats: Classification by a 13 V-J model distinguished ophthalmopathy from stable hyperthyroidism. Researchers found most expanded thyroid clonotypes above 0.001 in blood as well.

This clonotype was observed a few times. Its target is not known. Subjects aged 18 to 65 presented with newly diagnosed hyperthyroidism of less than 2 months' duration. The CDR3 regions of TCR beta were amplified from RNA transcripts. When the TCR CDR3 underwent first-round RT-PCR, the HTBI primer set was used. TCRdb analysed the multiplex PCR reads with MiXCR anew, one entry per CDR3 protein. Of approximately 590,000 distinct CDR3 sequences in the sample, roughly 14% are singletons; the top ten hold less than 9.5%. The sequencing sample was made of blood. This clonotype was sampled from a woman younger than 45 with Graves' hyperthyroidism.

CDR3 DNA sequence: TGTGCCAGCAGTCCCTGGAGTAGCGGGTTGATGGGGAATGAGCAGTTCTTC. This sequence encodes CASSPWSSGLMGNEQFF. V is TRBV27 and J is TRBJ2-1, with 7 bases that match TRBD2. V lost 5 bases and J lost 7; bases outside the gene matches: 17. CDR3 size: 17 residues. CDR1 is MNHEY, CDR2 SMNVEV, per germline (reference sequence).